This T cell receptor beta chain was recorded in a study of cytomegalovirus exposure and HLA in healthy donors (dated by TCRdb to 2017 to 2019). General notes on the study: An earlier analysis of about 560 of the donors reported 250 to 300 Gb of sequence data and 117 million unique TCR beta sequences obtained from about 180 million T cells. All discovery cohort repertoires had been generated on a single sequencing platform. A later analysis re-analyzed previously published TCR beta repertoires from 666 donors and added high-resolution HLA genotyping to study TCR occurrence patterns. Along with the approximately 700-subject first cohort, a separate validation cohort of around 110 different subjects was used. Genome-wide SNP genotypes for about 65% of the roughly 670 donors were used in a later genetic analysis, which treated that subset as a discovery cohort. Of the roughly 400 genotyped donors, approximately 83% fell in the genetic ancestry cluster associated with self-reported Caucasian donors. The study profiled the T cell repertoires of hundreds of subjects by immunosequencing and related them to cytomegalovirus serostatus. To predict cytomegalovirus infection status, the study brought together high-throughput TCR immunosequencing, statistical association of individual TCRs with disease status, and machine learning. Typing coverage differed by locus: A, B, C, DRB1 and DQB1 were typed in roughly 620-630 donors, DQA1 in about 550, DPA1 in some 570, and DPB1 in 450 to 490. To decide whether each TCR beta V gene segment behaved as functional or pseudogenic, an earlier analysis of approximately 600 of the donors relied on high-throughput TCR beta sequencing. Donor age, sex, ethnicity and CMV serostatus were compiled alongside the repertoire data. Across 300 to 500 genotyped donors of the cohort, an average of approximately 220,000 unique TCR beta nucleotide sequences per donor were sequenced, and 15% to 20% of those sequences were non-productive. HLA typing covered class I and class II loci at four-digit resolution. The study aimed to test whether signatures of past pathogen exposure could be identified by cataloging public T cell receptors. An early release covering 550 to 700 HLA-typed donors comprised about 300 gigabases of sequencing data and some 79 million unique TCR sequences. Roughly 5 DR-DQ haplotypes were handled as single units for association and clustering because linkage in the cohort was strong. In the later analysis, no new phenotypic data were used to find candidate immune exposures; instead, reliance was placed on TCR beta sequences and their occurrence across donors.

From its cysteine to its phenylalanine, the CDR3 spans 14 amino acids. Only the CDR3 DNA is retained, 42 bases long and in frame from the first base. Trimming takes 9 bases off V and 2 bases off J; junction bases not matched to a gene: 6. CDR1 and CDR2 were assigned from the germline V gene (reference sequence) as LNHDA and SQIVND. Libraries were prepared through the immunoSEQ multiplex PCR assay. For the multiplex PCR, a mixture combining 60 forward primers for TCR Vbeta segments and 13 reverse primers for TCR Jbeta segments was used. The CDR3 region of rearranged TCR beta genes was amplified from genomic DNA with a multiplex PCR assay. On the Illumina HiSeq System, the amplified TCR beta libraries were sequenced as 87-base-pair reads. The source study handled its data this way. A later analysis tallied 75 million to 95 million unique TCR beta chains across the 666 repertoires, and approximately 11 million of those chains were shared by two or more donors. Raw reads were error-corrected and collapsed into unique sequences by a nearest-neighbor algorithm in which closely related sequences were merged to remove PCR and sequencing errors. V, D and J gene segments were assigned by aligning CDR3 sequences to IMGT reference sequences. Each retained sequence needed at least a six-nucleotide match to both a V gene segment and a J gene segment. Rearrangements were classified as productive when the CDR3 lacked stop codons and remained in frame with V and J, and all other rearrangements were classified as non-productive. CDR3 was defined by IMGT convention, running from the second conserved V-encoded cysteine to the conserved J-encoded phenylalanine. The earlier analysis of about 560 of the donors excluded any sequence lacking an unambiguous match to a single V gene segment. In an earlier analysis of approximately 610 of the donors, V segments were called functional above 56.7% productive rearrangements and were called segregating when the between-donor standard deviation exceeded 5%. A statistical classification framework was developed to diagnose cytomegalovirus status using the catalog of TCR beta chain sequences. V and J gene assignment, in a later analysis, came from comparing TCR nucleotide sequences with IMGT/GENE-DB human TR gene sequences. The TCRdist pipeline was used in a later analysis to assign CDR3 sequences and most-parsimonious VDJ recombination scenarios. In a later analysis, every TCR beta chain was defined by the combination of its CDR3 amino acid sequence and its V-gene family, and reads without a unique V-gene family were dropped. To address suspected cross-contamination and a sequencing artifact, a later analysis removed around 600 highly shared, low-generation-probability nucleotide sequences. For each public chain, a later analysis derived a clonal expansion index from normalized ranks of inferred template counts within each repertoire. In a later analysis, generation probabilities were computed using a VDJ recombination model fitted to out-of-frame rearrangements, and the results were checked against IGoR. In a later analysis, TCR-TCR, TCR-HLA and TCR-CMV co-occurrence was scored with hypergeometric tests, and a repertoire-size bias correction was applied to TCR pairs. A later analysis estimated false discovery rates by permuting HLA or CMV assignments 20 times. In a later analysis, co-occurring TCRs were grouped with DBSCAN, and TCRdist sequence similarity was added when clustering was performed within HLA-allele-positive subsets. Repertoires with fewer than 30,000 or more than 120,000 public chains, plus five repertoires with anomalous nucleotide sharing, were excluded from co-occurrence clustering. The immuneACCESS repertoire file appears here via TCRdb, limited to in-frame rearrangements. These files lack a portion of the clones; in checked studies, under half of the deficit traces to unresolved V genes, and the cause of the others is not known. V and J calls and clone size follow that table, whereas D and trimming were derived from the DNA. Across this sample there are about 150,000 clones, with roughly 83% seen only once. Together, the top ten hold approximately 8% of the sample.

The cohort comprised some 680 healthy bone marrow donors. All cohort members were sampled while nominally healthy, although unrecorded immune exposures were likely present. The donor was CMV seropositive and was included in the group of 270 or so seropositive cohort members. Each donor provided a peripheral blood sample, and peripheral blood mononuclear cells were used for TCR beta sequencing. Genomic DNA was extracted from the blood cell samples with the Qiagen DNeasy Blood Extraction Kit. This clone was seen a few times. The clone's antigen remains unknown. No much larger clonotype is one base removed from it; base qualities were not supplied. Here is what the overall study found, with its caveats: Only TCR beta chains were sequenced in this cohort, and the absence of alpha or paired-chain data limited detectable features. A group of highly shared sequence variants was considered likely to be a technical artifact of the sequencing pipeline. A further reported finding was that TCR beta sequences accurately predicted the HLA-A and HLA-B alleles for most subjects in the first cohort. When HLA alleles, especially DR and DQ, strongly co-occurred, TCR associations were difficult to assign to individual alleles. A total of fewer than 200 TCR beta chains were listed by the study as associated with cytomegalovirus. Some 16 rarely observed V segments, including chromosome 9 orphons, were excluded from the earlier analysis of about 610 of the donors because counts were too low. A later analysis found that TCR association rates varied across HLA loci, with DRB1 alleles showing the most associated TCRs and HLA-C alleles the fewest. An earlier analysis of roughly 570 of the donors showed that most TCR beta V segments appeared in productive rearrangements either about 87% or about 30% of the time, which broadly matched IMGT annotations. CMV serostatus was the only immune exposure information available for the cohort. Roughly uniform sequencing depth across donors was assumed in presence/absence analyses, although this assumption may not hold. It was suggested by the authors that the approach could potentially be generalized to other disease states and immunological phenotypes. Specific HLA alleles were associated with some 15,000 TCR beta sequences at a false discovery rate of 0.05 in a later analysis. A few of the identified cytomegalovirus-associated TCR beta chains were confirmed in vitro to be specific for cytomegalovirus antigens. A later analysis reported that several top co-occurrence clusters appeared linked to parvovirus B19, influenza, CMV and Epstein-Barr virus. Compared with the roughly 710-donor mean, donors in an Asian-associated ancestry cluster had fewer N-insertions in productive TCRs, according to a later genetic analysis. HLA typing was unavailable for some donors at each locus, so association tests used only the typed subset. Linkage disequilibrium might explain the correlated functional status among segregating V segments, but an unknown experimental factor could not be ruled out. Because the 87-base-pair reads could not distinguish some IMGT-functional V segments, including TRBV6-2 and TRBV6-3, those segments were excluded. In a later genetic analysis, a missense DCLRE1C variant was associated with V-gene and J-gene trimming of TCR beta chains, and the association was replicated in an independent cohort. Most TCR sequences were observed very rarely across donors, whereas some public TCRs were present in many individuals. Compared with equally common non-associated chains, HLA-associated TCR beta chains in a later analysis were more clonally expanded and had lower generation probabilities. The classifier was reported to diagnose cytomegalovirus status with high specificity and sensitivity in both the original cohort and the validation cohort. According to a later analysis, most CMV-associated TCR beta chains appeared to be HLA-restricted, and the HLA associations seemed to be driven largely by CMV exposure.

Sequencing was carried out using PBMCs. The receptor comes from a man aged 25 to 40 in good health and CMV-seropositive. This receptor chain uses TRBV19 and TRBJ1-3; 8 central bases correspond to TRBD1. The DNA sequence is given as TGTGCCAGCTCCGGGACAGGAGCTGGAAACACCATATATTTT. Its protein reads: CASSGTGAGNTIYF.